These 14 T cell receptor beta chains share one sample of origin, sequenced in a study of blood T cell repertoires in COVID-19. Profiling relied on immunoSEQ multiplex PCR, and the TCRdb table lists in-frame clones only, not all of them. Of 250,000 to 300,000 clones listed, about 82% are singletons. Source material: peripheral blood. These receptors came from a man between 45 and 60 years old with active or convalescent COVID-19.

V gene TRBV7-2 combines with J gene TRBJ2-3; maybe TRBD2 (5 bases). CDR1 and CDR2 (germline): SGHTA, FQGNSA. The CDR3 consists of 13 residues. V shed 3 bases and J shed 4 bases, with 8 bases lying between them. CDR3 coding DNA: TGTGCCAGCAGCTTGAGTAGCGCAGATACGCAGTATTTT. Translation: CASSLSSADTQYF.

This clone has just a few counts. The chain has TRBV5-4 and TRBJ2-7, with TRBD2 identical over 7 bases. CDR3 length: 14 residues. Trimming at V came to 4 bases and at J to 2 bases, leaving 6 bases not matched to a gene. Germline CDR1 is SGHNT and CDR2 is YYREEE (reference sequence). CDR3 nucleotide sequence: TGTGCCAGCAGCCCCGTGGGAGGGACCTACGAGCAGTACTTC. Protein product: CASSPVGGTYEQYF. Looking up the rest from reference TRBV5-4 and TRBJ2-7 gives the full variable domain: ETGVTQSPTHLIKTRGQQVTLRCSSQSGHNTVSWYQQALGQGPQFIFQYYREEENGRGNFPPRFSGLQFPNYSSELNVNALELDDSALYLCASSPVGGTYEQYFGPGTRLTVT.

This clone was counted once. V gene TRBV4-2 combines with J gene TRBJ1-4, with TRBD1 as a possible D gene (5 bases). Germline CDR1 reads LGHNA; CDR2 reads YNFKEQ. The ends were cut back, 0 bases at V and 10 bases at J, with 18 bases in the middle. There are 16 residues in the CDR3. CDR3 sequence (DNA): TGTGCCAGCAGCCAAGACACTGACGGGGGTGGATTAAAACTGTTTTTT. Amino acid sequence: CASSQDTDGGGLKLFF.

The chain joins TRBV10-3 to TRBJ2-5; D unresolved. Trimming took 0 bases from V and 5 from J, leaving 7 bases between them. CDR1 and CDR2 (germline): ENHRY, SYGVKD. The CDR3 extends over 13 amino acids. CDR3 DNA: TGTGCCATCAGTGAGTCGACGCGGGAGACCCAGTACTTC. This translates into CAISESTRETQYF.

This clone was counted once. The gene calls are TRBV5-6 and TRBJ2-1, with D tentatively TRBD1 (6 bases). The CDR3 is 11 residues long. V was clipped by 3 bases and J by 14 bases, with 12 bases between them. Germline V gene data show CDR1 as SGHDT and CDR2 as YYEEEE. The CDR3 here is CASSYRVEEFF. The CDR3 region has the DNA TGTGCCAGCAGCTACAGGGTGGAGGAGTTCTTC.

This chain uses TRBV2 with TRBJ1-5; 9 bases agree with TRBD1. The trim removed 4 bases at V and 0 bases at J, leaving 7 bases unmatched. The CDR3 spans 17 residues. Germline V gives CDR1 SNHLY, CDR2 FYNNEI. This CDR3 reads CASSGTGADYSNQPQHF. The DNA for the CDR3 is TGTGCCAGCAGTGGGACAGGGGCCGATTATAGCAATCAGCCCCAGCATTTT.

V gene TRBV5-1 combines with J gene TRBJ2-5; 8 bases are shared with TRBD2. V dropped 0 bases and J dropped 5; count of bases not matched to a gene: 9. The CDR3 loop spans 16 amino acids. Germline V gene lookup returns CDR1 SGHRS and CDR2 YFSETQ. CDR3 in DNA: TGCGCCAGCAGCTTGGGTCCAGCGGGAGTTTTTGAGACCCAGTACTTC. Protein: CASSLGPAGVFETQYF.

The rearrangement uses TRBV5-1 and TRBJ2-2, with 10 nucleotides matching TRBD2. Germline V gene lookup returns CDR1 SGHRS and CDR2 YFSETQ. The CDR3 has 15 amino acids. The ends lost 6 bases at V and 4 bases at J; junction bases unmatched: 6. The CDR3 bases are TGCGCCAGCACTTTTATAGCGGGGGGCACCGGGGAGCTGTTTTTT. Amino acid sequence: CASTFIAGGTGELFF.

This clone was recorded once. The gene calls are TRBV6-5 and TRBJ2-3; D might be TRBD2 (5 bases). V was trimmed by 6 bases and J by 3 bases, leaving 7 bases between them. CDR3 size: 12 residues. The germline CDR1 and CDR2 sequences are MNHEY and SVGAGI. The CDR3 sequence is CASRAETDTQYF. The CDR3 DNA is TGTGCCAGCAGAGCGGAAACAGATACGCAGTATTTT.

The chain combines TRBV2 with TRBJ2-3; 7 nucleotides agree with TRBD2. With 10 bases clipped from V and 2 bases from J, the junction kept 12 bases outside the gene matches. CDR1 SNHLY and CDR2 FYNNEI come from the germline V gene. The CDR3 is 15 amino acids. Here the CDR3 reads CATLIAGRITDTQYF. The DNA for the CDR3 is TGTGCCACCTTGATAGCGGGCCGAATCACAGATACGCAGTATTTT.

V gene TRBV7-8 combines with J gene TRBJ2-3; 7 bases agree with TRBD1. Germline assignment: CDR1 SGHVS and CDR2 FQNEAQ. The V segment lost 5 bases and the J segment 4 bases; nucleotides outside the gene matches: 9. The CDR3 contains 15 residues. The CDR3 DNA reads TGTGCCAGCAGCGAGGACAGGTTAGCCTCAGATACGCAGTATTTT. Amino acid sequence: CASSEDRLASDTQYF.

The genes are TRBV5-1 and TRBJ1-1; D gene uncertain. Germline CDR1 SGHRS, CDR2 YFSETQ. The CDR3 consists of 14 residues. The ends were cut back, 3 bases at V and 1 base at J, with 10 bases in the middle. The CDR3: CASSSETANTEAFF. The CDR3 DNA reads TGCGCCAGCAGCTCCGAAACAGCGAACACTGAAGCTTTCTTT. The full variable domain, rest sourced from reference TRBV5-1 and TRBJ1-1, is KAGVTQTPRYLIKTRGQQVTLSCSPISGHRSVSWYQQTPGQGLQFLFEYFSETQRNKGNFPGRFSGRQFSNSRSEMNVSTLELGDSALYLCASSSETANTEAFFGQGTRLTVV.

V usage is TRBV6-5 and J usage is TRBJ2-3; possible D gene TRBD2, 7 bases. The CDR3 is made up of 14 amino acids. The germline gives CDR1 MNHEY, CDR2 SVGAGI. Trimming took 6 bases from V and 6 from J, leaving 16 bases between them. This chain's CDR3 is CASSLGGGPDTQYF. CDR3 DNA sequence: TGTGCCAGCAGCCTGGGGGGGGGCCCGGATACGCAGTATTTT.

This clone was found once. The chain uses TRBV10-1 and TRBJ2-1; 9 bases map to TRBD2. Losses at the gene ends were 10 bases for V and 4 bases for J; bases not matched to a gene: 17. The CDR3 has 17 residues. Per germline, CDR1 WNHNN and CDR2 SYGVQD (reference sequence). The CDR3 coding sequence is TGCGCCATCGCACGGCCAACTAGCGGGCGGGAATACAATGAGCAGTTCTTC. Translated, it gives CAIARPTSGREYNEQFF.